This T cell receptor beta chain was profiled in a study of T cells after somatic rescue of genetic block. Germline V lookup: CDR1 LNHDA, CDR2 SQIVND (reference sequence). J gave up 6 bases and V 10 bases, and 6 bases lay outside the gene matches. This CDR3 comprises 11 residues. TCRdb's table, derived via immunoSEQ multiplex PCR, lists solely in-frame clones and lacks some. Found here are about 67,000 clones, 90% to 95% of them singletons; the top ten hold 2.5% to 3.5%. The chain recombines TRBV19 with TRBJ2-7; 7 nucleotides match TRBD2. Sequencing input: peripheral blood mononuclear cells (PBMCs). This receptor was obtained from a man in his forties or fifties. CDR3 DNA: TGTGCCACCCGAACGGGGGGCGAGCAGTACTTC. Amino acids: CATRTGGEQYF.